This is a list of T cell receptor beta chains from one sample in a study of blood T cell repertoires in COVID-19. TCRdb's copy holds only in-frame clones and misses some; the assay was immunoSEQ multiplex PCR. In the table there are just under 150,000 clones, 84% of which are singletons. The sample consisted of peripheral blood. These receptors were taken from a human donor in a cohort sampled during active COVID-19. Each CDR3 is given with its conserved first and last residue. D genes are given only for firm matches. For some rows the clone size is stated as once, few or many, or as a class when expanded; others skip it.

d_gene: -; j_gene: TRBJ1-3; abundance: -; v_gene: TRBV3-1/TRBV3-2; len: 14; CDR3nt: TGTGCCAGCAGCCAAGAGAGCTCTGGAAACACCATATATTTT; CDR3aa: CASSQESSGNTIYF
d_gene: -; j_gene: TRBJ1-4; abundance: few; v_gene: TRBV30; len: 14; CDR3nt: TGTGCCTGGAGTCAGGGGTCGGCTAATGAAAAACTGTTTTTT; CDR3aa: CAWSQGSANEKLFF
d_gene: TRBD1; j_gene: TRBJ1-1; abundance: -; v_gene: TRBV18; len: 13; CDR3nt: TGTGCCAGCTCGCGGACAGGGACGCATGAAGCTTTCTTT; CDR3aa: CASSRTGTHEAFF
d_gene: -; j_gene: TRBJ2-1; abundance: few; v_gene: TRBV27; len: 18; CDR3nt: TGTGCCAGCTCTAGGGCCTCGACTATCCCTCTCTTTTACAATGAGCAGTTCTTC; CDR3aa: CASSRASTIPLFYNEQFF
d_gene: -; j_gene: TRBJ1-1; abundance: -; v_gene: TRBV5-5; len: 14; CDR3nt: TGTGCCAGCAGCTTTGCAGATGAGGGCACTGAAGCTTTCTTT; CDR3aa: CASSFADEGTEAFF
d_gene: TRBD1; j_gene: TRBJ2-4; abundance: -; v_gene: TRBV7-9; len: 19; CDR3nt: TGTGCCAGCAGCCTGAGAGGACAGGGGGCGAGAGGGGCCAAAAACATTCAGTACTTC; CDR3aa: CASSLRGQGARGAKNIQYF
d_gene: -; j_gene: TRBJ1-1; abundance: -; v_gene: TRBV6-4; len: 12; CDR3nt: TGTGCCAGCAGTGACCCCGGGGGGGAAGCTTTCTTT; CDR3aa: CASSDPGGEAFF
d_gene: -; j_gene: TRBJ1-5; abundance: -; v_gene: TRBV2; len: 14; CDR3nt: TGTGCCAGCAGTGATCGACAGAGCAATCAGCCCCAGCATTTT; CDR3aa: CASSDRQSNQPQHF
d_gene: TRBD1; j_gene: TRBJ1-2; abundance: -; v_gene: TRBV5-1; len: 19; CDR3nt: TGCGCCAGCAGCTTGGCGCTTTTGGAACCGGGACAGGGGTACTATGGCTACACCTTC; CDR3aa: CASSLALLEPGQGYYGYTF
d_gene: -; j_gene: TRBJ2-7; abundance: -; v_gene: TRBV7-2; len: 14; CDR3nt: TGTGCCAGCAGCTTTTTTAGCGGCTCGTACGAGCAGTACTTC; CDR3aa: CASSFFSGSYEQYF
d_gene: TRBD1; j_gene: TRBJ2-3; abundance: -; v_gene: TRBV15; len: 17; CDR3nt: TGTGCCACCAGCAGAGTTCCCCCGGGACAGGGGTCAGATACGCAGTATTTT; CDR3aa: CATSRVPPGQGSDTQYF
d_gene: TRBD2; j_gene: TRBJ2-2; abundance: -; v_gene: TRBV7-8; len: 14; CDR3nt: TGTGCCAGCAGCGCCCGACTAGCGGGCGGGGAGCTGTTTTTT; CDR3aa: CASSARLAGGELFF
d_gene: TRBD1; j_gene: TRBJ1-4; abundance: -; v_gene: TRBV5-8; len: 16; CDR3nt: TGTGCCAGCAGCTTGGGACAGGGTCCAAATAATGAAAAACTGTTTTTT; CDR3aa: CASSLGQGPNNEKLFF
d_gene: TRBD1; j_gene: TRBJ2-2; abundance: -; v_gene: TRBV13; len: 15; CDR3nt: TGTGCCAGCAGCCCTCGGACAGGGAACACCGGGGAGCTGTTTTTT; CDR3aa: CASSPRTGNTGELFF
d_gene: -; j_gene: TRBJ2-1; abundance: -; v_gene: TRBV28; len: 14; CDR3nt: TGTGCCAGCAGTCCCGGAGGGCAATACAATGAGCAGTTCTTC; CDR3aa: CASSPGGQYNEQFF
d_gene: -; j_gene: TRBJ1-6; abundance: -; v_gene: TRBV5-8; len: 15; CDR3nt: TGTGCCAGCAGCTTTGAGCAGGGTCAGGGTTCACCCCTCCACTTT; CDR3aa: CASSFEQGQGSPLHF
d_gene: -; j_gene: TRBJ2-1; abundance: -; v_gene: TRBV7-8; len: 15; CDR3nt: TGTGCCAGCAGCTTAGGGGCTAGCCGACATAATGAGCAGTTCTTC; CDR3aa: CASSLGASRHNEQFF
d_gene: -; j_gene: TRBJ2-3; abundance: -; v_gene: TRBV24-1; len: 17; CDR3nt: TGTGCCACCAGTGATTCTGCGGCGGGCCTAAGCACAGATACGCAGTATTTT; CDR3aa: CATSDSAAGLSTDTQYF
d_gene: -; j_gene: TRBJ2-7; abundance: -; v_gene: TRBV7-2; len: 16; CDR3nt: TGTGCCAGCAGCTTAAGGGGAGGGGGGAGCTCCTACGAGCAGTACTTC; CDR3aa: CASSLRGGGSSYEQYF
d_gene: TRBD1; j_gene: TRBJ2-1; abundance: -; v_gene: TRBV9; len: 18; CDR3nt: TGTGCCAGCAGCGTAGGGCTCAGGGAGACAGGGCTAAACAATGAGCAGTTCTTC; CDR3aa: CASSVGLRETGLNNEQFF
d_gene: -; j_gene: TRBJ2-3; abundance: -; v_gene: TRBV5-4; len: 14; CDR3nt: TGTGCCAGCAGCTTTTCGGGGGACACAGATACGCAGTATTTT; CDR3aa: CASSFSGDTDTQYF
d_gene: -; j_gene: TRBJ1-4; abundance: -; v_gene: TRBV15; len: 16; CDR3nt: TGTGCCACCAGCAGAGATCGAGGGCTCCTCAATGAAAAACTGTTTTTT; CDR3aa: CATSRDRGLLNEKLFF
d_gene: -; j_gene: TRBJ1-5; abundance: -; v_gene: TRBV6-5; len: 14; CDR3nt: TGTGCCAGCAGCCAGGGTCGCTTCAATCAGCCCCAGCATTTT; CDR3aa: CASSQGRFNQPQHF
d_gene: TRBD1; j_gene: TRBJ2-2; abundance: -; v_gene: TRBV2; len: 16; CDR3nt: TGTGCCAGCAGTGAAGAGAGGGGGCCGCCCCCCGGGGAGCTGTTTTTT; CDR3aa: CASSEERGPPPGELFF
d_gene: TRBD1; j_gene: TRBJ2-1; abundance: -; v_gene: TRBV24-1; len: 15; CDR3nt: TGTGCCACCAGTGGCCAGGGGGCGCAGTACAATGAGCAGTTCTTC; CDR3aa: CATSGQGAQYNEQFF
d_gene: TRBD2; j_gene: TRBJ2-5; abundance: -; v_gene: TRBV6-6; len: 20; CDR3nt: TGTGCCAGCAGTCGACCATCTAGCGGGGGGGCCTATGGGGACCAAGAGACCCAGTACTTC; CDR3aa: CASSRPSSGGAYGDQETQYF
d_gene: -; j_gene: TRBJ2-3; abundance: -; v_gene: TRBV2; len: 11; CDR3nt: TGTGCCAGCACCAACTACGATACGCAGTATTTT; CDR3aa: CASTNYDTQYF
d_gene: TRBD2; j_gene: TRBJ2-3; abundance: -; v_gene: TRBV5-8; len: 16; CDR3nt: TGTGCCAGCAGCTTGAGGGCTAGCGGGGGACTCGATACGCAGTATTTT; CDR3aa: CASSLRASGGLDTQYF
d_gene: -; j_gene: TRBJ2-1; abundance: -; v_gene: TRBV11-2; len: 15; CDR3nt: TGTGCCAGCAGCTTAACCAGCGGAGCTTACAATGAGCAGTTCTTC; CDR3aa: CASSLTSGAYNEQFF
d_gene: TRBD2; j_gene: TRBJ2-1; abundance: few; v_gene: TRBV4-2; len: 15; CDR3nt: TGTGCCAGCAGCACAACTGGCGGGGGGATCAATGAGCAGTTCTTC; CDR3aa: CASSTTGGGINEQFF
d_gene: -; j_gene: TRBJ1-2; abundance: -; v_gene: TRBV2; len: 14; CDR3nt: TGTGCCAGCAGAACGGGGGTTTTAGGGTATGGCTACACCTTC; CDR3aa: CASRTGVLGYGYTF
d_gene: TRBD2; j_gene: TRBJ2-3; abundance: few; v_gene: TRBV4-1; len: 17; CDR3nt: TGCGCCAGCAGCCAAGGCCCGGGACTAGCGGGAGAGAATACGCAGTATTTT; CDR3aa: CASSQGPGLAGENTQYF
d_gene: -; j_gene: TRBJ2-2; abundance: -; v_gene: TRBV5-6; len: 17; CDR3nt: TGTGCCAGCAGCTGGGTACACGGGACACTTAACACCGGGGAGCTGTTTTTT; CDR3aa: CASSWVHGTLNTGELFF
d_gene: -; j_gene: TRBJ1-6; abundance: -; v_gene: TRBV5-1; len: 17; CDR3nt: TGCGCCAGCAGCTTGGCCGAGGGGGGGCTATATAATTCACCCCTCCACTTT; CDR3aa: CASSLAEGGLYNSPLHF
d_gene: TRBD2; j_gene: TRBJ2-1; abundance: few; v_gene: TRBV30; len: 18; CDR3nt: TGTGCCTGGACAAAGGGGACTAGCGGGAGGGCCTCCTACAATGAGCAGTTCTTC; CDR3aa: CAWTKGTSGRASYNEQFF
d_gene: -; j_gene: TRBJ1-2; abundance: -; v_gene: TRBV30; len: 13; CDR3nt: TGTGCCTGGAGTCCCGACAGGACCTATGGCTACACCTTC; CDR3aa: CAWSPDRTYGYTF
d_gene: -; j_gene: TRBJ2-1; abundance: -; v_gene: TRBV7-9; len: 12; CDR3nt: TGTGCCAGCAGCTCGATGGACTATCGCCAGTTCTTC; CDR3aa: CASSSMDYRQFF
d_gene: TRBD2; j_gene: TRBJ2-1; abundance: -; v_gene: TRBV2; len: 16; CDR3nt: TGTGCCAGCAGTAGTCGTAGCGGGAGTTCCTACAATGAGCAGTTCTTC; CDR3aa: CASSSRSGSSYNEQFF
d_gene: TRBD1; j_gene: TRBJ1-4; abundance: -; v_gene: TRBV3-1/TRBV3-2; len: 16; CDR3nt: TGTGCCAGCAGCCAAGTGGCACAGGGGGCCAGTGAAAAACTGTTTTTT; CDR3aa: CASSQVAQGASEKLFF
d_gene: TRBD1; j_gene: TRBJ1-3; abundance: -; v_gene: TRBV7-3; len: 15; CDR3nt: TGTGCCAGCAGCTTAACCGGACAGGCTGGAAACACCATATATTTT; CDR3aa: CASSLTGQAGNTIYF
d_gene: TRBD1; j_gene: TRBJ1-6; abundance: -; v_gene: TRBV9; len: 14; CDR3nt: TGTGCCAGCGGGGGGGGACAGGGGAGTTCACCCCTCCACTTT; CDR3aa: CASGGGQGSSPLHF
d_gene: -; j_gene: TRBJ2-2; abundance: -; v_gene: TRBV27; len: 17; CDR3nt: TGTGCCAGCCTTCCGGCAGGGGGGTTCGCGAACACCGGGGAGCTGTTTTTT; CDR3aa: CASLPAGGFANTGELFF
d_gene: -; j_gene: TRBJ2-1; abundance: few; v_gene: TRBV19; len: 12; CDR3nt: TGTGCCAGTAGTATCCTCCAGGGAAAGCAGTTCTTC; CDR3aa: CASSILQGKQFF
d_gene: TRBD1; j_gene: TRBJ1-5; abundance: -; v_gene: TRBV6-2/TRBV6-3; len: 15; CDR3nt: TGTGCCAGCAGTTACGAGACAGGGTTCAATCAGCCCCAGCATTTT; CDR3aa: CASSYETGFNQPQHF
d_gene: -; j_gene: TRBJ2-3; abundance: -; v_gene: TRBV7-2; len: 14; CDR3nt: TGTGCCAGCAGCCCCTCGGGGGGCACAGATACGCAGTATTTT; CDR3aa: CASSPSGGTDTQYF
d_gene: -; j_gene: TRBJ1-1; abundance: few; v_gene: TRBV18; len: 16; CDR3nt: TGTGCCAGCTCACGATCAACGATCCAGGGAAACACTGAAGCTTTCTTT; CDR3aa: CASSRSTIQGNTEAFF
d_gene: -; j_gene: TRBJ2-2; abundance: -; v_gene: TRBV28; len: 11; CDR3nt: TGTGCCAGCTCGGTCACCGGGGAGCTGTTTTTT; CDR3aa: CASSVTGELFF
d_gene: TRBD2; j_gene: TRBJ2-1; abundance: -; v_gene: TRBV19; len: 18; CDR3nt: TGTGCCAGTAGTATTCGGCCCCTCATGAAGCGGGAAACCCATGAGCAGTTCTTC; CDR3aa: CASSIRPLMKRETHEQFF
d_gene: -; j_gene: TRBJ1-1; abundance: -; v_gene: TRBV9; len: 15; CDR3nt: TGTGCCAGCAGCGTTCGAGACGGAGTTGGGACTGAAGCTTTCTTT; CDR3aa: CASSVRDGVGTEAFF
d_gene: -; j_gene: TRBJ2-1; abundance: -; v_gene: TRBV24-1; len: 15; CDR3nt: TGTGCCACCAGTATTAGGCGGGGCACGGGAGATGAGCAGTTCTTC; CDR3aa: CATSIRRGTGDEQFF
d_gene: -; j_gene: TRBJ2-6; abundance: -; v_gene: TRBV10-3; len: 15; CDR3nt: TGTGCCATCAGAGGACATAGCTCTGGGGCCAACGTCCTGACTTTC; CDR3aa: CAIRGHSSGANVLTF
d_gene: TRBD1; j_gene: TRBJ2-1; abundance: -; v_gene: TRBV7-3; len: 15; CDR3nt: TGTGCCAGCAGCTTCACAGGGGACTCCTACAATGAGCAGTTCTTC; CDR3aa: CASSFTGDSYNEQFF
d_gene: -; j_gene: TRBJ2-7; abundance: -; v_gene: TRBV11-2; len: 11; CDR3nt: TGTGCCAGCAGCTCTTCCTACGAGCAGTACTTC; CDR3aa: CASSSSYEQYF
d_gene: -; j_gene: TRBJ1-1; abundance: -; v_gene: TRBV28; len: 15; CDR3nt: TGTGCCAGCAGTTTCTCGATGCACAGTGATAGGATAGCTTTCTTT; CDR3aa: CASSFSMHSDRIAFF